Each of the 13 T cell receptor beta chains below was sequenced from the same sample in a study of identical twins. TCRdb itself ran the 5' RACE reads through MiXCR, one entry per CDR3 protein. Here the sample spans 200,000 to 250,000 distinct CDR3 sequences, approximately 7% being singletons. The sample also formed part of further work on yellow fever vaccine responses in identical twins.

Sequencing was performed on memory (CD45RO+) T cells sorted from blood. These receptors were taken from a woman aged 18-29 years in good health.

This clonotype was detected only a few times. The chain couples TRBV11-3 to TRBJ2-1; no firm D call. CDR3 size: 13 residues. Germline V gives CDR1 SGHNT, CDR2 YENEEA. Trimming took 1 base from V and 9 from J, leaving 10 bases between them. The CDR3 region is CASSLVSIPEQFF. In DNA form, the CDR3 reads TGTGCCAGCAGCTTAGTTAGCATTCCTGAGCAGTTCTTC.

CDR3 protein: CSVGERHTEAFF. CDR3 DNA sequence: TGCAGCGTCGGTGAAAGGCACACTGAAGCTTTCTTT. The chain has TRBV29-1 and TRBJ1-1; D is uncertain. From germline, CDR1 is SQVTM and CDR2 ANQGSEA. V lost 6 bases to trimming and J lost 3 bases, with 11 bases between them. The CDR3 has 12 residues.

This clonotype has more than one count but fewer than ten. CDR3 nucleotides: TGCAGCGTAGCCCTGACATCCACCTACGAGCAGTACTTC. Amino acids: CSVALTSTYEQYF. The chain uses TRBV29-1 and TRBJ2-7; D uncertain. The germline V gene encodes CDR1 SQVTM and CDR2 ANQGSEA. V dropped 6 bases and J dropped 2 bases, with 14 bases sitting between them. The CDR3 loop spans 13 amino acids.

The table lists this clonotype with many counts. The chain links TRBV12-3 or TRBV12-4 to TRBJ2-1; TRBD1 matches at 8 bases. V gave up 8 bases and J gave up 3 bases; unmatched junction bases: 9. This CDR3 contains 15 residues. Here the CDR3 reads CASPGSGTGYNEQFF. CDR3 bases: TGTGCCAGCCCCGGGTCCGGGACAGGCTACAATGAGCAGTTCTTC.

This clonotype came up a few times. This chain links TRBV3-1 with TRBJ2-3; 7 nucleotides match TRBD1. The J segment lost 3 bases and the V segment lost 0 bases, leaving 9 bases of the junction unmatched. Germline CDR1 and CDR2: LGHDT and YNNKEL (reference sequence). The CDR3 extends over 17 amino acids. CDR3 amino acids: CASSQDVGRGLTDTQYF. The CDR3, as DNA: TGTGCCAGCAGCCAAGATGTGGGCAGGGGGTTGACAGATACGCAGTATTTT.

The CDR3 sequence: CSTGTGGYEQYF. CDR3 bases: TGCAGTACCGGGACAGGGGGCTATGAGCAGTACTTC. The chain combines TRBV20-1 with TRBJ2-7; 12 bases agree with TRBD1. This CDR3 contains 12 residues. Germline loops: CDR1 DFQATT, CDR2 SNEGSKA (reference sequence). Trimming took 8 bases from V and 7 from J; bases not matched to a gene: 6.

This clonotype turned up a few times. The chain joins TRBV19 to TRBJ2-5; perhaps TRBD2 as D (5 bases). Trimming pared 9 bases from V and 7 bases from J, leaving 21 bases between. The CDR3 length is 14 residues. Germline-derived CDR1 and CDR2 are LNHDA and SQIVND (reference sequence). In nucleotides, the CDR3 is TGTGCCAGCGCCCGGGAAGGGTCCGGTTGGACCCAGTACTTC. It codes for CASAREGSGWTQYF.

This clonotype turned up a few times. The rearrangement links TRBV5-1 to TRBJ1-2; TRBD1 matches at 7 bases. J gave up 1 base and V 0 bases, and 3 bases lay outside the gene matches. The CDR3 spans 15 residues. Per germline, CDR1 SGHRS and CDR2 YFSETQ. As DNA, the CDR3 is TGCGCCAGCAGCTTGGAGGGGACAGTTAACTATGGCTACACCTTC. Amino acids: CASSLEGTVNYGYTF.

This clonotype was counted ten times or more. The chain couples TRBV5-6 to TRBJ2-1; TRBD2 matches at 9 bases. CDR1 and CDR2 (germline): SGHDT, YYEEEE. The CDR3 contains 16 residues. The J segment lost 6 bases and the V segment lost 3 bases, leaving 10 bases of the junction unmatched. The DNA for the CDR3 is TGTGCCAGCAGCTACCCTATAGCGGGAGTAGGCAATGAGCAGTTCTTC. Its translation is CASSYPIAGVGNEQFF. The full variable domain, with the rest looked up from reference TRBV5-6 and TRBJ2-1, is DAGVTQSPTHLIKTRGQQVTLRCSPKSGHDTVSWYQQALGQGPQFIFQYYEEEERQRGNFPDRFSGHQFPNYSSELNVNALLLGDSALYLCASSYPIAGVGNEQFFGPGTRLTVL.

This clonotype has a count of ten or more. The chain employs TRBV12-3 or TRBV12-4 and TRBJ2-3; TRBD1 might be the D (6 bases). The CDR3 has 14 amino acids. V was trimmed by 6 bases and J by 2 bases, leaving 12 bases between them. The CDR3 DNA reads TGTGCCAGCAGATACCGACAGGTCACAGATACGCAGTATTTT. The encoded protein is CASRYRQVTDTQYF.

The J gene is TRBJ1-1, the V gene TRBV18; 7 bases line up with TRBD1. The V gene's germline CDR1 is KGHSH and CDR2 LQKENI. The CDR3 extends over 18 amino acids. V dropped 3 bases and J dropped 0; count of bases not matched to a gene: 13. In DNA form, the CDR3 reads TGTGCCAGCTCACCCCCGGGACAGTCCCTAACATTGAACACTGAAGCTTTCTTT. This encodes CASSPPGQSLTLNTEAFF.

This clonotype was detected many times. The chain couples TRBV29-1 to TRBJ2-5; D is unclear. V was pared by 7 bases and J by 1 base, with 10 bases between. Per germline, CDR1 SQVTM and CDR2 ANQGSEA. There are 12 residues in the CDR3. The CDR3 spells CSAIVAQETQYF. Here the CDR3 DNA reads TGCAGCGCGATTGTCGCCCAAGAGACCCAGTACTTC.

The table lists this clonotype with many counts. This sequence joins TRBV29-1 and TRBJ1-5; D not certain. Per the germline V gene, CDR1 is SQVTM and CDR2 is ANQGSEA. This CDR3 is 11 amino acids long. V lost 4 bases and J lost 5, with 6 bases in between. For the CDR3, the DNA is TGCAGCGTTGTTCGGGATCAGCCCCAGCATTTT. Residues: CSVVRDQPQHF.